These 3 T cell receptor beta chains came from one sample sequenced in a study of blood T cell repertoires in COVID-19. Sequencing used immunoSEQ multiplex PCR; TCRdb keeps in-frame clones, though not all of them. Among 160,000 or so clones listed, 80% to 85% were seen once. The sample taken for sequencing was PBMCs or T cells enriched from blood (not recorded which). All receptors derive from a woman aged 50 to 60 who had recovered from COVID-19.

This clone has a single count. The rearrangement joins TRBV7-2 to TRBJ1-2; D uncertain. V lost 5 bases and J 4 bases, leaving 8 bases between the germline ends. This CDR3 spans 12 amino acids. Germline V gene lookup returns CDR1 SGHTA and CDR2 FQGNSA. CDR3 amino acids: CASSPHTYGYTF. The DNA for the CDR3 is TGTGCCAGCAGCCCCCACACCTATGGCTACACCTTC.

The rearrangement links TRBV7-9 to TRBJ1-4; unclear D gene. The V end lost 1 base, the J end lost 0 bases, and 9 bases lay between the germline ends. There are 16 residues in the CDR3. Germline V lookup: CDR1 SEHNR, CDR2 FQNEAQ (reference sequence). The CDR3 nucleotides are TGTGCCAGCAGCTTAGGAGGGTCGCCAACTAATGAAAAACTGTTTTTT. It yields the protein CASSLGGSPTNEKLFF. The full variable domain, its missing parts supplied by reference TRBV7-9 and TRBJ1-4, is DTGVSQNPRHKITKRGQNVTFRCDPISEHNRLYWYRQTLGQGPEFLTYFQNEAQLEKSRLLSDRFSAERPKGSFSTLEIQRTEQGDSAMYLCASSLGGSPTNEKLFFGSGTQLSVL.

This clone was counted once. Relative to the germline gene, one junction end is altered; a read error may explain this. This chain links TRBV6-2 or TRBV6-3 with TRBJ1-1; D unclear. The CDR3 spans 11 residues. From germline, CDR1 is MNHEY and CDR2 SVGEGT. DNA of the CDR3: TGTGCCAGCAGCCAACCTGAGGCCCAAACCTTT. Protein product: CASSQPEAQTF.